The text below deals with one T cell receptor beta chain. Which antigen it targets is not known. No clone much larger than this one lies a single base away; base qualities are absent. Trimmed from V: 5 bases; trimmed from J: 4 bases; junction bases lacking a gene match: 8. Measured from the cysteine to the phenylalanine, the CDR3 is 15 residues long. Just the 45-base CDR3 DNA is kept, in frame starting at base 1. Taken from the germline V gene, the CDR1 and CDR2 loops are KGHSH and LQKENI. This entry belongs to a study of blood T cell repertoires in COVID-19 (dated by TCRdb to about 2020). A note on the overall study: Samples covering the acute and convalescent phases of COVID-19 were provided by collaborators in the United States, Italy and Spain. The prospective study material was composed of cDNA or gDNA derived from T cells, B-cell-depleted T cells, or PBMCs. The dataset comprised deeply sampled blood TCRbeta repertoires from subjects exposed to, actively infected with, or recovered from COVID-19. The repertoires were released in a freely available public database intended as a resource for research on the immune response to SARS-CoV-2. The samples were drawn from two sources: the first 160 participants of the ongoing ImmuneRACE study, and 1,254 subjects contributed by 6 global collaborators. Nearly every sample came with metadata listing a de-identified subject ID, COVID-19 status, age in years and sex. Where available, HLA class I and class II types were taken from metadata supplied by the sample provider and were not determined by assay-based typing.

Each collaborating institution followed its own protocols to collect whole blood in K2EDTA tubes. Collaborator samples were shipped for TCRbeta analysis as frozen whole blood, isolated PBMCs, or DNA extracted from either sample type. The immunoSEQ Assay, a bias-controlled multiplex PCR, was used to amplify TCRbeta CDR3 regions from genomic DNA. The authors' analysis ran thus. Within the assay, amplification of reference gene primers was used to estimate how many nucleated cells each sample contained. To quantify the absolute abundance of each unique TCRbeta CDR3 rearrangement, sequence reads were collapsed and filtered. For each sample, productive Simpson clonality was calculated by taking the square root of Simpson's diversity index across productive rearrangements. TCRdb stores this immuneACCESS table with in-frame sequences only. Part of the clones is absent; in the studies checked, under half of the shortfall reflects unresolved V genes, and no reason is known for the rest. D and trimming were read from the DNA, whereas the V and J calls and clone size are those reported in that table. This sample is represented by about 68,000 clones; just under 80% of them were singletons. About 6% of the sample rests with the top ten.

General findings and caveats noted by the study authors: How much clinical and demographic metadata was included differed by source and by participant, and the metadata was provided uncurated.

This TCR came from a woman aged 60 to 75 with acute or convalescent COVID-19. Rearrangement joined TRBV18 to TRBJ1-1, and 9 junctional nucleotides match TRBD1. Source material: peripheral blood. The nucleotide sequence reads TGTGCCAGCTCAGCACAGACAGGGGGAAGCACTGAAGCTTTCTTT. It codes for CASSAQTGGSTEAFF.